This is a list of T cell receptor beta chains from one sample in a study of blood T cells in healthy people across ages. TCRdb processed the 5' RACE reads anew with MiXCR; each CDR3 protein has one entry. The sample consists of 950,000 to 1,200,000 distinct CDR3 sequences, 35% to 40% of them appearing once. Sequenced input: blood. The receptors were gathered from a man aged 18 to 30 in good health. The CDR3 runs from the conserved cysteine through the conserved F or W. The D gene is left open where the match is weak. Not all rows give a size; the values are once, few, many and, for expanded clones, a class.

V gene,clone size,D gene,J gene,CDR3 protein,CDR3 DNA
TRBV7-8,NA,TRBD1,TRBJ1-2,CASSFERTGYGYTF,TGTGCCAGCAGCTTCGAAAGGACAGGCTATGGCTACACCTTC
TRBV29-1,few,NA,TRBJ1-1,CSVTGPREDFMNTEAFF,TGCAGCGTTACGGGTCCCAGGGAGGATTTTATGAACACTGAAGCTTTCTTT
TRBV3-1,NA,TRBD1,TRBJ1-2,CASSQDEQGGGYTF,TGTGCCAGCAGCCAAGACGAACAGGGGGGTGGCTACACCTTC
TRBV2,NA,NA,TRBJ2-3,CASSGVQSTDTQYF,TGTGCCAGCAGTGGTGTGCAGAGCACAGATACGCAGTATTTT
TRBV5-1,NA,TRBD1,TRBJ2-3,CASSWAGGMDTQYF,TGCGCCAGCAGCTGGGCAGGGGGCATGGATACGCAGTATTTT
TRBV2,few,NA,TRBJ2-3,CASSRGEAGTDTQYF,TGTGCCAGCAGTCGCGGGGAGGCGGGCACAGATACGCAGTATTTT
TRBV4-3,NA,NA,TRBJ2-3,CASSHTAATDTQYF,TGCGCCAGCAGCCATACAGCGGCCACAGATACGCAGTATTTT
TRBV20-1,NA,NA,TRBJ1-1,CSAPPGTEAFF,TGCAGTGCTCCTCCAGGCACTGAAGCTTTCTTT
TRBV7-6,NA,NA,TRBJ1-4,CASSSNNGKLFF,TGTGCCAGCAGCTCCAACAATGGAAAACTGTTTTTT
TRBV20-1,few,TRBD1,TRBJ1-2,CSAREGIGQVLANYGYTF,TGCAGTGCTAGAGAGGGGATAGGACAGGTCCTAGCTAACTATGGCTACACCTTC
TRBV5-6,few,NA,TRBJ2-3,CASSLGPRTPSTDTQYF,TGTGCCAGCAGCTTGGGGCCTCGGACCCCTAGCACAGATACGCAGTATTTT
TRBV7-8,NA,NA,TRBJ2-7,CASSCSGSSYEQYF,TGTGCCAGCAGCTGCAGTGGGTCATCCTACGAGCAGTACTTC
TRBV20-1,many,TRBD1,TRBJ1-2,CSALPGQGDNYGYTF,TGCAGTGCTCTTCCGGGACAGGGTGATAACTATGGCTACACCTTC
TRBV5-1,many,NA,TRBJ2-3,CASSLKSGETRADTQYF,TGCGCCAGCAGCTTGAAGTCAGGGGAAACGAGGGCAGATACGCAGTATTTT
TRBV9,NA,NA,TRBJ1-5,CASSVAPQHPQHF,TGTGCCAGCAGCGTAGCCCCACAGCATCCCCAGCATTTT
TRBV4-3,NA,NA,TRBJ2-3,CASSQGMVSGTQYF,TGCGCCAGCAGCCAAGGCATGGTTTCGGGTACGCAGTATTTT
TRBV3-1,NA,NA,TRBJ2-3,CASSQERVATDTQYF,TGTGCCAGCAGCCAAGAAAGGGTAGCGACAGATACGCAGTATTTT
TRBV10-3,few,TRBD2,TRBJ2-3,CAISGLLSGGTDTQYF,TGTGCCATCAGTGGACTGTTAAGCGGGGGCACAGATACGCAGTATTTT
TRBV29-1,NA,TRBD1,TRBJ1-2,CSVLDRDSNYGYTF,TGCAGCGTATTAGACCGGGACAGCAACTATGGCTACACCTTC
TRBV6-4,NA,NA,TRBJ1-1,CASRTEMSTEAFF,TGTGCCAGCAGAACTGAGATGAGCACTGAAGCTTTCTTT
TRBV29-1,NA,NA,TRBJ2-4,CSVEGGPLGAKNIQYF,TGCAGCGTTGAAGGGGGCCCTCTCGGGGCCAAAAACATTCAGTACTTC
TRBV29-1,NA,TRBD2,TRBJ2-1,CSVATGGYNEQFF,TGCAGCGTTGCGACGGGGGGCTACAATGAGCAGTTCTTC
TRBV14,few,TRBD1,TRBJ1-1,CASSQTGLGDTEAFF,TGTGCCAGCAGCCAGACAGGGCTGGGGGACACTGAAGCTTTCTTT